The T cell receptor (beta chain) described here comes from a study of blood T cell repertoires in COVID-19. Authors' processing steps: The authors estimated nucleated cell counts from reference gene primer amplification. The assay was immunoSEQ multiplex PCR, and TCRdb's table has in-frame clones only and misses some. The V and J calls and clone size are taken from that table; D and trimming were inferred from the DNA. Of just over 50,000 clones in the sample, around 84% were seen once. The germline CDR1 and CDR2 sequences are SGHAT and FQNNGV. The CDR3 is made up of 17 amino acids. Trimming took off 7 bases at V and 0 bases at J, with 18 bases between the two ends.

Sequenced: peripheral blood. The V and J genes are TRBV11-2 and TRBJ2-2; tentatively, D is TRBD2 (5 bases). The clonotype originates from a man older than 75 with active COVID-19. CDR3 DNA sequence: TGTGCCAGCACCCCCCGATATAGTAGCGCGAACACCGGGGAGCTGTTTTTT. Its protein is CASTPRYSSANTGELFF.